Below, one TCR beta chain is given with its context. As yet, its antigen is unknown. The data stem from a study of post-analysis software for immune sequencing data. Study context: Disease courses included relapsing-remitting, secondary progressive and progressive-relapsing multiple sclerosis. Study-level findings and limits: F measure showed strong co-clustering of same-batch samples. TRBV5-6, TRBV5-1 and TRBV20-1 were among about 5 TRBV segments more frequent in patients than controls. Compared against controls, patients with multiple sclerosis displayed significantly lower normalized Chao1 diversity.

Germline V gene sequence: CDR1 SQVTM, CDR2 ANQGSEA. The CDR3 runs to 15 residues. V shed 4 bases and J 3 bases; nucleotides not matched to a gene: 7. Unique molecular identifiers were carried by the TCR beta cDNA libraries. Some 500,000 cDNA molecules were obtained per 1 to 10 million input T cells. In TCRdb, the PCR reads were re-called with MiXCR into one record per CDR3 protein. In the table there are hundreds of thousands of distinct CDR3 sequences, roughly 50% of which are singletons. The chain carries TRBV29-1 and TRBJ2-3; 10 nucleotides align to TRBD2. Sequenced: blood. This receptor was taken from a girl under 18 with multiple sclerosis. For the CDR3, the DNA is TGCAGCGTTGTTCGTCTAGCGGGAGCGACAGATACGCAGTATTTT. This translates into CSVVRLAGATDTQYF.